The clone carrying this T cell receptor (beta chain) was recorded many times. What it binds is not known. This record comes from a study of CD8+CD57+ T cells in acquired aplastic anemia. Study background: Mean yield of DNA from sorted CD4+ and CD8+ cells was 3 to 3.5 ug. General study points: Overlapping CD8+ CDR3 repertoires of patients and controls contained approximately 28 shared sequences.

The template used for profiling TCR beta VDJ and CDR3 was genomic DNA. TCRdb fed the reads into MiXCR, producing one record per CDR3 protein. The data hold some 220,000 distinct CDR3 sequences, with 34% observed a single time. V shed 5 bases and J shed 0 bases, with 4 bases lying between them. Germline lookup yields CDR1 WNHNN and CDR2 SYGVQD (reference sequence). The CDR3 has 12 amino acids. Sequenced: sorted CD4+, CD8+, or CD8+CD57+ T cells (not recorded which) from PBMCs. The V and J genes are TRBV10-1 and TRBJ1-1; no clear D. The clonotype comes from a human donor in good health, serving as a control. The CDR3 is CASSNMNTEAFF. In DNA, the CDR3 is TGCGCCAGCAGTAATATGAACACTGAAGCTTTCTTT.